The clone carrying this T cell receptor beta chain was seen many times. Its antigen is as yet unknown. TCRdb re-called the 5' RACE reads with MiXCR, one entry per CDR3 protein. The sample has about 30,000 distinct CDR3 sequences, roughly 6.6% seen once; the top ten hold about a third. Germline CDR1 SEHNR, CDR2 FQNEAQ (reference sequence). This CDR3 comprises 16 residues. V was cut by 2 bases and J by 0 bases, with 11 bases left in between. This specimen comes from a study of early T cells in non-severe SARS-CoV-2 infection. Regarding the study as a whole: VDJdb matching, biased toward anti-spike CD8 responses, missed private and CD4 specificities.

The origin of this receptor is an adult who was a healthcare worker with PCR-confirmed SARS-CoV-2 infection or an uninfected control (not recorded which). The sample taken for sequencing was whole blood. This chain uses TRBV7-9 with TRBJ1-3; D gene uncertain. The CDR3 region has the DNA TGTGCCAGCAGCTTAAATGTCCGGCTCTCTGGAAACACCATATATTTT. It codes for CASSLNVRLSGNTIYF.